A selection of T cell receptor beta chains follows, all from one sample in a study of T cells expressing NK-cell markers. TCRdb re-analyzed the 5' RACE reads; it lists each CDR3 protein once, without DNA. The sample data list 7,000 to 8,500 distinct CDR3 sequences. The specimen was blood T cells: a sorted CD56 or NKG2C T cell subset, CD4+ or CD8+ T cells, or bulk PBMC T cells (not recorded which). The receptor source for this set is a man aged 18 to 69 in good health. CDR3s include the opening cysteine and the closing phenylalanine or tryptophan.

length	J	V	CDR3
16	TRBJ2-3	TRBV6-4	CASSVSGGSSGDTQYF
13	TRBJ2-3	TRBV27	CASSPRDRDTQYF
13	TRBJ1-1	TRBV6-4	CASSPGANTEAFF
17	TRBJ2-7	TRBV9	CASSARASGTGAYEQYF
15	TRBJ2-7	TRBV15	CATSSGTGTANEQYF
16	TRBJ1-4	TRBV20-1	CSAISPGKGLNEKLFF
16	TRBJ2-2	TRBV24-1	CATSDPEGGETGELFF
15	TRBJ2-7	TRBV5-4	CASSLSAGITYEQYF
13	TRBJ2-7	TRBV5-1	CASSSMMGHEQYF
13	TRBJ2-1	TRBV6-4	CASSDSSSDEQFF
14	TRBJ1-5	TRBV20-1	CSASPGGDSEPQHF
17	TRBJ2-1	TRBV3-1	CASSPRSSGDSYNEQFF
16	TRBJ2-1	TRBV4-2	CASSQDHTSSYNEQFF
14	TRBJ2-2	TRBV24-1	CATSGDRDTGELFF
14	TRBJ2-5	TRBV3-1	CASSQSPSQETQYF
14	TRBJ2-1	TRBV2	CASSGTFSYNEQFF